The subject of this entry is one T cell receptor (beta chain). The data were obtained in a study of blood T cell repertoires in COVID-19. Looking at the study overall: Donors in the United States, Italy and Spain gave samples during acute or convalescent COVID-19.

Per the original methods: By means of reference gene primer amplification, nucleated cell counts were estimated. Clones were sequenced by immunoSEQ multiplex PCR, and TCRdb holds only the in-frame ones, with some missing. V and J calls and clone size follow that table, whereas D and trimming were derived from the DNA. The sample has about 69,000 clones, around 87% seen once. V gave up 5 bases and J gave up 2 bases, with 13 bases separating them. This CDR3 is 14 amino acids long. CDR1 and CDR2 (germline): SEHNR, FQNEAQ (reference sequence). The sequenced material came from peripheral blood. The rearrangement joins TRBV7-9 to TRBJ2-7; D unresolved. This TCR came from a man aged 50 to 59 with acute or convalescent COVID-19. CDR3 in amino acids: CASSRPGVTYEQYF. Here the CDR3 DNA reads TGTGCCAGCAGCCGCCCGGGTGTCACCTACGAGCAGTACTTC.